Detailed here is one T cell receptor (beta chain). Here immunoSEQ multiplex PCR was the method, and the copy in TCRdb shows in-frame clones only, minus some. The data hold roughly 350,000 clones, with around 86% observed a single time. Germline V lookup: CDR1 LNHDA, CDR2 SQIVND (reference sequence). This CDR3 has 13 residues. With 6 bases clipped from V and 10 bases from J, the junction kept 10 bases outside the gene matches. Documented treatment: some 19 received Ad26.COV2.S at low or high dose, single or two shots; 5 received placebo; per-sample allocation not given. Material that was analyzed had been drawn on day 63 after the first vaccine or placebo injection. This sample stems from a study of Ad26.COV2.S vaccination and SARS-CoV-2 variants.

Specimen: peripheral blood, collected in a trial of Ad26.COV2.S vaccine versus placebo. The chain employs TRBV19 and TRBJ1-2; 8 bases map to TRBD1. This clonotype originated in a person between 18 and 65 years old who received the Ad26.COV2.S COVID-19 vaccine or a placebo. In nucleotides, the CDR3 is TGTGCCAGTAGCCCCCAGGGGGCGAGTGACTACACCTTC. Its translation is CASSPQGASDYTF.